The 5 T cell receptor beta chains presented below share a single source sample, sequenced in a study of shared clonotypes between healthy human individuals. Measured with immunoSEQ multiplex PCR; TCRdb has only the in-frame clones, and not every one. The table shows over a million clones, with 75% to 80% occurring only once. The sequenced sample was memory CD4+ T cells from PBMCs. Stated subset: CD45RA-negative fraction. The receptors were gathered from a man in his late teens or twenties in good health. Some clones in this sample may be carry-over from other donors' samples.

The chain joins TRBV14 to TRBJ2-2, with 8 positions matching TRBD1. CDR3 size: 18 residues. The V gene's germline CDR1 is SGHDN and CDR2 FVKESK. Trimming removed 1 base from V and 5 bases from J; junction bases left unmatched: 12. CDR3 sequence (DNA): TGTGCCAGCAGCCAAGTTAGTTCTGCAGGGGGCCTTACCGGGGAGCTGTTTTTT. Translating it yields CASSQVSSAGGLTGELFF.

The chain combines TRBV5-4 with TRBJ1-5; 9 nucleotides agree with TRBD1. Germline lookup yields CDR1 SGHNT and CDR2 YYREEE (reference sequence). This CDR3 is built from 14 residues. Trimming cost V 2 bases and J 5 bases; bases outside gene matches: 2. Here the CDR3 DNA reads TGTGCCAGCAGCTTAACAGGGGGCGATCAGCCCCAGCATTTT. The encoded protein is CASSLTGGDQPQHF.

This clone was seen a handful of times. The genes are TRBV30 and TRBJ2-7; 15 bases map to TRBD2. CDR1 and CDR2 from the germline V gene are GTSNPN and SVGIG (reference sequence). The CDR3 spans 14 residues. The junction had 4 bases not matched to a gene; V was cut back by 4 bases and J by 6 bases. In DNA form, the CDR3 reads TGTGCCTGGACCCGGACTAGCGGGGGGGGCGAGCAGTACTTC. Protein product: CAWTRTSGGGEQYF.

V gene TRBV9 combines with J gene TRBJ2-1; a possible D gene is TRBD1 (6 bases). Between the trimmed V and J ends, which lost 4 bases and 2 bases, there was a span of 13 bases. Germline V CDR1 and CDR2: SGDLS, YYNGEE. The length of the CDR3 is 15 residues. The CDR3 loop is CASSQGGGPYNEQFF. CDR3 sequence (DNA): TGTGCCAGCAGCCAAGGGGGTGGGCCCTACAATGAGCAGTTCTTC.

This clone has just one count. The genes are TRBV7-2 and TRBJ1-5, with TRBD1 as a possible D gene (5 bases). This CDR3 is 13 amino acids long. Trimming took 3 bases from V and 11 from J, leaving 14 bases between them. Per the germline V gene, CDR1 is SGHTA and CDR2 is FQGNSA. The CDR3 DNA reads as TGTGCCAGCAGCTTCGGCAGGGATACCGCCCAGCATTTT. Amino acid sequence: CASSFGRDTAQHF.